This entry lists 10 T cell receptor beta chains sequenced from one sample in a study of blood T cell repertoires in COVID-19. TCRdb keeps only in-frame clones here, not all; method: immunoSEQ multiplex PCR. The sample consists of 150,000 to 200,000 clones, around 85% of them appearing once. What was sequenced was peripheral blood. These receptors were obtained from a woman aged 55-75 years with COVID-19, enrolled during active disease.

J is TRBJ2-3 and V is TRBV6-2 or TRBV6-3, with 10 bases matching TRBD1. Germline V lookup: CDR1 MNHEY, CDR2 SVGEGT. The CDR3 sequence is 16 residues long. Trimming removed 4 bases from V and 0 bases from J; junction bases left unmatched: 4. This CDR3 reads CASSWDRGSSTDTQYF. DNA of the CDR3: TGTGCCAGCAGTTGGGACAGGGGCTCGAGCACAGATACGCAGTATTTT.

This rearrangement joins TRBV7-9 to TRBJ1-2; TRBD1 is a possible D gene (5 bases). Germline CDR1 SEHNR, CDR2 FQNEAQ (reference sequence). Trimming stripped 1 base from V and 7 bases from J, with 16 bases between. CDR3 length equals 15 residues. CDR3 region: CASSLDVAGPGGYTF. The DNA of the CDR3 is TGTGCCAGCAGCTTAGACGTGGCAGGGCCCGGTGGCTACACCTTC. The full variable domain, completed using reference TRBV7-9 and TRBJ1-2, is DTGVSQNPRHKITKRGQNVTFRCDPISEHNRLYWYRQTLGQGPEFLTYFQNEAQLEKSRLLSDRFSAERPKGSFSTLEIQRTEQGDSAMYLCASSLDVAGPGGYTFGSGTRLTVV.

This sequence joins TRBV12-5 and TRBJ2-1, with TRBD1 as a possible D gene (5 bases). The CDR3 extends over 15 amino acids. The germline CDR1 and CDR2 sequences are LGHNT and FRNRAP. V was shortened by 0 bases and J by 7 bases, with 13 bases between the two germline ends. The CDR3 spells CASGLVVGQGNEQFF. The CDR3 region has the DNA TGTGCTAGTGGTTTGGTTGTTGGGCAGGGAAATGAGCAGTTCTTC.

V usage is TRBV2 and J usage is TRBJ2-5; 11 positions match TRBD2. V dropped 6 bases and J dropped 4; count of bases not matched to a gene: 4. The CDR3 sequence is 14 residues long. Germline V gene sequence: CDR1 SNHLY, CDR2 FYNNEI. DNA of the CDR3: TGTGCCAGCAGGATACTAGCGGGAGTAGAGACCCAGTACTTC. It yields the protein CASRILAGVETQYF.

The V call is TRBV5-6, the J call TRBJ2-7, with D tentatively TRBD1 (7 bases). The CDR3 length is 13 residues. From germline, CDR1 is SGHDT and CDR2 YYEEEE. Trimming removed 5 bases at V and 7 bases at J, with 16 bases between. CDR3 sequence: CASRSGQAGEQYF. In DNA form, the CDR3 reads TGTGCCAGCAGATCCGGACAGGCGGGGGAGCAGTACTTC.

The gene calls are TRBV27 and TRBJ2-3, with TRBD2 matching over 9 bases. J was trimmed by 2 bases and V by 6 bases; bases with no gene match: 3. The CDR3 spans 14 residues. Germline CDR1 reads MNHEY; CDR2 reads SMNVEV (reference sequence). The CDR3 coding sequence is TGTGCCAGCAGCGGACTAGCGATCACAGATACGCAGTATTTT. It codes for CASSGLAITDTQYF.

This clone was recorded only once. The same CDR3 is also encoded by other DNA sequences in this sample. The chain recombines TRBV20-1 with TRBJ2-7; D is unresolved. The V end was cut by 4 bases, the J end by 1 base, with 5 bases between. Germline V gives CDR1 DFQATT, CDR2 SNEGSKA (reference sequence). There are 11 residues in the CDR3. CDR3: CSATRSYEQYF. In DNA, the CDR3 is TGCAGTGCTACCCGGTCCTACGAGCAGTACTTC.

The chain has TRBV7-6 and TRBJ2-2; maybe TRBD1 (6 bases). Trimming removed 5 bases at V and 2 bases at J, with 12 bases between. This CDR3 contains 15 residues. Germline CDR1 reads SGHVS; CDR2 reads FNYEAQ. CDR3 DNA sequence: TGTGCCAGCAGCCCCGACAGGTCTAACACCGGGGAGCTGTTTTTT. Protein: CASSPDRSNTGELFF.

The V gene is TRBV4-3, the J gene TRBJ1-4; D remains ambiguous. Germline V CDR1 and CDR2: LGHNA, YSLEER. Deletions cut 0 bases from V and 0 bases from J, with 11 bases between. The CDR3 has 17 residues. CDR3 region: CASSQEPTGTTNEKLFF. DNA for the CDR3: TGCGCCAGCAGCCAAGAGCCCACGGGGACAACTAATGAAAAACTGTTTTTT.

The chain joins TRBV27 to TRBJ1-4, with D perhaps matching TRBD1 (5 bases). This CDR3 comprises 13 residues. Germline CDR1 is MNHEY and CDR2 is SMNVEV (reference sequence). Trimming pared 6 bases from V and 4 bases from J, leaving 9 bases between. The CDR3 region has the DNA TGTGCCAGCAGAAGCACAGGTAATGAAAAACTGTTTTTT. Protein: CASRSTGNEKLFF.